Sequencing of this TCR beta chain was carried out in a study of cytotoxic CD8 clonotypes in ibrutinib-treated CLL. Trimming pared 3 bases from V and 0 bases from J, leaving 20 bases between. Germline CDR1 LNHDA, CDR2 SQIVND (reference sequence). The CDR3 has 18 residues. Libraries were prepared by immunoSEQ multiplex PCR; TCRdb keeps only in-frame clonotypes and omits some of them. The sample has tens of thousands of clones; more than 70% are singletons. Study outcomes and limitations: An increase in clonality occurred at ibrutinib response, followed by a return toward baseline at progression.

Comment on this clone: Its antigen is undetermined.

The sequence was collected from a human donor with chronic lymphocytic leukemia. V and J are TRBV19 and TRBJ1-1; D possibly corresponds to TRBD1 (5 bases). This specimen was PBMCs, taken at disease progression, from a patient treated with ibrutinib. The CDR3 region is CASSISWRGLTMNTEAFF. CDR3 in DNA: TGTGCCAGTAGTATTTCGTGGAGGGGTCTCACTATGAACACTGAAGCTTTCTTT.